The present entry profiles one T cell receptor (beta chain) with its context. Its antigen is still unknown. The data were taken from a study of neoadjuvant nivolumab and ipilimumab in lung cancer. As for the study in general: Nivolumab 3 mg/kg was given days 1, 15 and 29, plus ipilimumab 1 mg/kg day 1 in combination.

Germline CDR1 reads MNHEY; CDR2 reads SVGAGI. This CDR3 region has 14 residues. With V trimmed by 6 bases and J by 7 bases, 5 bases remained unmatched. Sequenced by immunoSEQ multiplex PCR; TCRdb stores in-frame clones only, minus some. The sample consists of under 15,000 clones, roughly 70% of them appearing once. Whole-study results and caveats: Only two of four nivolumab-treated tumors gained richness and clonality by surgery. Higher pretherapy blood TCR richness went with higher resected-tumor richness.

This receptor was obtained from an adult with non-small cell lung cancer. This rearrangement joins TRBV6-5 to TRBJ2-1; 11 bases are shared with TRBD2. The material sequenced was peripheral blood, taken after neoadjuvant nivolumab, alone or with ipilimumab, at or shortly before surgery. This CDR3 reads CASRSLAGENEQFF. CDR3 coding DNA: TGTGCCAGCAGGTCACTAGCGGGAGAAAATGAGCAGTTCTTC.